This T cell receptor (beta chain) was sequenced during a study of T cells after posttransplantation cyclophosphamide. Overall study results and limits: Later post-transplant blood repertoires were often dominated by donor CD8+ memory clones.

As concerns this clone: Its specificity is not known.

This CDR3 spans 14 amino acids. Germline loops: CDR1 SGDLS, CDR2 YYNGEE. With V trimmed by 0 bases and J by 7 bases, 2 bases remained unmatched. The repertoire was sequenced with immunoSEQ multiplex PCR; TCRdb's copy has only in-frame clones and lacks some. The sample yields roughly 30,000 clones, about 90% seen once. This clonotype was sampled from a woman in her thirties or forties with a blood cancer, CMV-positive, and with a related stem cell donor. The sample comprised PBMCs. The rearrangement joins TRBV9 to TRBJ1-4; 8 bases align to TRBD1. CDR3 amino acids: CASSVEQGAEKLFF. The CDR3 coding sequence is TGTGCCAGCAGCGTAGAGCAGGGGGCTGAAAAACTGTTTTTT.